The T cell receptor beta chain under discussion was sequenced for a study of cytomegalovirus exposure and HLA in healthy donors. Findings and caveats of the study: In vitro data verified a few CMV-associated chains as specific for CMV antigens.

The PCR contained 60 Vbeta and 13 Jbeta primers. Assay: immunoSEQ multiplex PCR; the TCRdb copy retains only in-frame clones and omits some. The repertoire holds roughly 86,000 clones, with about three quarters as singletons. With regard to this clone: Its antigen remains unknown.

The study sampled nominally healthy donors, though unrecorded immune exposures were likely. CDR3 length: 18 amino acids. The ends were cut back, 4 bases at V and 0 bases at J, with 18 bases in the middle. Germline loops: CDR1 KGHSH, CDR2 LQKENI. The receptor was isolated from a man aged 50-60 years in good health and CMV-seropositive. Sequencing was carried out using PBMCs. The chain has TRBV18 and TRBJ1-4; the D gene is possibly TRBD1 (5 bases). The CDR3 region has the DNA TGTGCCAGCTCACGAAACCTTCCCCAGACAGCAACTAATGAAAAACTGTTTTTT. This encodes CASSRNLPQTATNEKLFF.